The 6 T cell receptor beta chains below were found in one sample sequenced in a study of T cell clonotyping in hematopoietic cell transplantation. Profiled with immunoSEQ multiplex PCR; TCRdb holds only in-frame clones, not every one. The profile shows several thousand clones, 32% of them singletons. Sequences were derived from peripheral blood mononuclear cells, sampled 30 days after allogeneic stem cell transplant. The receptors originated from a female patient aged 45 to 65 who had an allogeneic stem cell transplant from an unrelated donor, so the T cells may come from the graft donor. Some clones in this sample may be carry-over from other donors' samples.

This sequence joins TRBV7-2 and TRBJ2-7, with 8 bases matching TRBD1. The CDR3 runs to 13 residues. Per germline, CDR1 SGHTA and CDR2 FQGNSA. With 7 bases clipped from V and 1 base from J, the junction kept 3 bases outside the gene matches. The CDR3 nucleotides read TGTGCCAGCACCCGGACAGGGTCCTACGAGCAGTACTTC. Its translation is CASTRTGSYEQYF.

This rearrangement joins TRBV6-4 to TRBJ2-1; 12 bases are shared with TRBD2. Trimming took 6 bases from V and 8 from J; bases not matched to a gene: 5. Germline loops: CDR1 MRHNA, CDR2 SNTAGT. CDR3 length: 14 residues. The CDR3 spells CASSRLAGEDEQFF. The CDR3 DNA is TGTGCCAGCAGCAGACTAGCGGGGGAAGATGAGCAGTTCTTC.

The V gene is TRBV6-5, the J gene TRBJ2-5, with D perhaps matching TRBD1 (6 bases). V was cut by 5 bases and J by 1 base, with 11 bases left in between. In germline, CDR1 is MNHEY, CDR2 SVGAGI. This CDR3 is 14 amino acids long. The CDR3 nucleotides are TGTGCCAGCAGTGCGAGGGGGTTCCAAGAGACCCAGTACTTC. Amino acids: CASSARGFQETQYF.

The J gene is TRBJ2-5, the V gene TRBV30; 14 bases agree with TRBD2. Losses at the gene ends were 4 bases for V and 4 bases for J; bases not matched to a gene: 8. This CDR3 region has 16 residues. CDR1 and CDR2 from the germline V gene are GTSNPN and SVGIG (reference sequence). The CDR3 nucleotides are TGTGCCTGGACTCCGGGACTAGCGGGAGTTATAGAGACCCAGTACTTC. Amino acid sequence: CAWTPGLAGVIETQYF.

The V gene is TRBV19, the J gene TRBJ1-2, with D unclear. CDR3 length: 15 amino acids. Germline-derived CDR1 and CDR2 are LNHDA and SQIVND (reference sequence). With 7 bases removed from V and 3 bases from J, the gap between germline ends came to 18 bases. Here the CDR3 reads CASTPAGRDYYGYTF. The CDR3 nucleotides are TGTGCCAGTACCCCTGCGGGGAGGGATTACTATGGCTACACCTTC.

The chain links TRBV6-5 to TRBJ1-6; D unclear. The germline V and J ends were trimmed by 3 bases and 10 bases, with 16 bases remaining between them. The germline V gene has CDR1 MNHEY and CDR2 SVGAGI. The CDR3 length is 15 residues. CDR3 nucleotides: TGTGCCAGCAGTTATGGGCCAGTCGGCTCCTCACCCCTCCACTTT. This encodes CASSYGPVGSSPLHF.